Described below is a single TCR beta chain sequence and its context. Its target is not known. A sample-barcoded 5' primer and a J-beta primer mix were used in a second PCR of roughly 6 to 12 cycles. TCRdb reprocessed the 5' RACE reads via MiXCR and lists one record per CDR3 protein. The table has roughly 800,000 distinct CDR3 sequences, nearly 60% seen once; the top ten hold around 20%. The CDR3 is 14 amino acids. Between the trimmed V and J ends, which lost 9 bases and 5 bases, there was a span of 19 bases. The data stem from a study of blood T cells in healthy people across ages. The study, taken as a whole, reports: Diversity estimates from one million T cells were considered underestimates. Per million T cells, the diversity of TCR beta decreased roughly linearly as age advanced.

PBMCs were isolated at a quantity of at least 6.5 million per sample. RNA extraction gave at least 5 micrograms of total RNA per sample. This TCR was sampled from a man aged 25-45 years in good health. The V call is TRBV12-3 or TRBV12-4, the J call TRBJ2-5, with D perhaps matching TRBD2 (5 bases). Sample: blood. CDR3 DNA sequence: TGTGCCAGTGTAGGGAGCCCCGTTGTGGAGACCCAGTACTTC. It yields the protein CASVGSPVVETQYF.